What follows are 5 T cell receptor beta chains derived from one specimen sequenced in a study of shared clonotypes between healthy human individuals. Generated by immunoSEQ multiplex PCR, the TCRdb table keeps only in-frame clones and is missing some. Of millions of clones in the sample, 85% to 95% were seen once. Cells designated naive CD8 were CD45RO-negative and were positively selected for CCR7, with terminally differentiated effector memory CD45RA+ cells excluded. Sequenced: naive CD8+ T cells from PBMCs. These receptors originate from a man younger than 35 in good health. Some clones in this sample may be carry-over from other donors' samples.

A few counts support this clone. The sample has other DNA sequences that encode this CDR3 too. CDR3 sequence reads: CASSLSGTGELFF. The CDR3 region has the DNA TGTGCCAGCAGCTTGTCGGGCACCGGGGAGCTGTTTTTT. V gene TRBV7-9 combines with J gene TRBJ2-2; no clear D gene. Germline lookup yields CDR1 SEHNR and CDR2 FQNEAQ (reference sequence). The CDR3 runs to 13 residues. Trimming cost V 3 bases and J 4 bases, with 6 bases left between them.

The sample holds a few counts of this clone. The V and J genes are TRBV11-2 and TRBJ1-1; D may be TRBD1 (6 bases). CDR1 and CDR2 from the germline V gene are SGHAT and FQNNGV. Between the trimmed V and J ends, which lost 1 base and 4 bases, there was a span of 13 bases. This CDR3 comprises 15 residues. The CDR3: CASSLGKGGITEAFF. CDR3 coding DNA: TGTGCCAGCAGCTTAGGAAAGGGGGGAATCACTGAAGCTTTCTTT.

The rearrangement links TRBV5-1 to TRBJ2-7, with D maybe TRBD2 (5 bases). CDR3 length: 15 residues. Trimming pared 0 bases from V and 0 bases from J, leaving 10 bases between. CDR1 and CDR2 (germline): SGHRS, YFSETQ. The CDR3 region is CASSLAALASYEQYF. The CDR3 DNA is TGCGCCAGCAGCTTGGCCGCTCTAGCCTCCTACGAGCAGTACTTC.

This chain links TRBV29-1 with TRBJ1-4; D remains ambiguous. Germline loops: CDR1 SQVTM, CDR2 ANQGSEA. This CDR3 is 15 amino acids long. V lost 2 bases and J 0 bases, leaving 10 bases between the germline ends. DNA of the CDR3: TGCAGCGTTGAAAGCCCGGAGGCAACTAATGAAAAACTGTTTTTT. It specifies CSVESPEATNEKLFF.

CDR3 in amino acids: CASSYGHTDTQYF. The CDR3 DNA sequence: TGTGCCAGCAGTTACGGGCACACAGATACGCAGTATTTT. V usage is TRBV27 and J usage is TRBJ2-3; D is unclear. Trimming pared 4 bases from V and 2 bases from J, leaving 7 bases between. This CDR3 has 13 residues. CDR1 is MNHEY, CDR2 SMNVEV, per germline (reference sequence).